This section outlines one TCR beta chain sequence together with its context. Its antigen is undetermined. The data are from a study of T-cell memory formation after mild COVID-19. Whole-study results and caveats: Clones contracting over day 15 to 85 were CD4/CD8 balanced, with later expanders leaning CD4+. Memory cells collected pre-infection included some clones that later responded, suggesting cross-reactive memory joined.

Libraries for TCRalpha and TCRbeta carried sample barcodes and unique molecular identifiers via 5'RACE. TCRdb reprocessed the 5' RACE reads with MiXCR, giving one entry per CDR3 protein. Among fewer than 200,000 distinct CDR3 sequences, 15% to 20% were seen once, and the ten largest hold around 3.9%. What was sequenced was PBMCs or a T cell subset sorted from them (not recorded which). The receptor's source is a man younger than 30 who had mild COVID-19 (a few samples of this study predate the infection). Cell type and time point are not known.

CDR3: CASSNEADTQYF. CDR3 DNA sequence: TGCGCCAGCAGCAATGAGGCAGATACGCAGTATTTT. The V call is TRBV5-1, the J call TRBJ2-3; D is unclear. The germline gives CDR1 SGHRS, CDR2 YFSETQ. V lost 4 bases and J 4 bases, leaving 7 bases between the germline ends. The CDR3 length is 12 residues.